The 29 T cell receptor beta chains below all came from one sample that was sequenced in a study of blood T cell repertoires in COVID-19. Using immunoSEQ multiplex PCR, the repertoire was profiled, and TCRdb retains in-frame clones only, with some absent. This repertoire shows about 230,000 clones, approximately 81% found once; its top ten account for about a sixth. The sample consisted of peripheral blood. The receptors derive from a woman of 80 years or more with active or convalescent COVID-19.

This clone was observed a single time. The chain combines TRBV11-3 with TRBJ2-7, with 7 bases fitting TRBD2. The V segment lost 5 bases and the J segment 2 bases; nucleotides outside the gene matches: 3. Germline CDR1 reads SGHNT; CDR2 reads YENEEA. There are 13 residues in the CDR3. The CDR3 sequence is CASSGLGAYEQYF. As DNA, the CDR3 is TGTGCCAGCAGCGGACTAGGGGCCTACGAGCAGTACTTC.

The V call is TRBV27, the J call TRBJ2-7; the D gene is possibly TRBD2 (6 bases). CDR1 is MNHEY and CDR2 is SMNVEV in the germline V gene (reference sequence). Trimming left V 2 bases short and J 2 bases short, with 13 bases between. There are 15 residues in the CDR3. The CDR3 loop reads CASSLVKGGAYEQYF. CDR3 DNA: TGTGCCAGCAGTTTAGTTAAAGGAGGGGCCTACGAGCAGTACTTC.

The V call is TRBV28, the J call TRBJ1-6; D is uncertain. CDR3 length: 13 residues. V was trimmed by 10 bases and J by 8 bases, leaving 15 bases between them. Germline CDR1 MDHEN, CDR2 SYDVKM. CDR3 in amino acids: CANRGRWDSPLHF. The DNA of the CDR3 is TGTGCCAATCGAGGCCGGTGGGATTCACCCCTCCACTTT.

This rearrangement joins TRBV28 to TRBJ2-5; 7 bases line up with TRBD2. The ends lost 2 bases at V and 6 bases at J; junction bases unmatched: 6. Germline CDR1 MDHEN, CDR2 SYDVKM. CDR3 size: 14 residues. The CDR3 nucleotides are TGTGCCAGCAGTTTAGGGGGGGGGAGGAAGACCCAGTACTTC. Its translation is CASSLGGGRKTQYF.

This chain joins TRBV7-3 and TRBJ2-1; the match to TRBD1 covers 7 bases. The CDR3 length is 15 residues. V lost 0 bases to trimming and J lost 3 bases; unmatched junction nucleotides: 2. Germline lookup yields CDR1 SGHTA and CDR2 FQGTGA. CDR3 sequence: CASSLTRDSYNEQFF. Here the CDR3 DNA reads TGTGCCAGCAGCTTAACTAGGGACAGCTACAATGAGCAGTTCTTC.

This chain links TRBV7-2 with TRBJ1-2, with 8 bases identical to TRBD1. The CDR3 loop spans 14 amino acids. CDR1 is SGHTA and CDR2 is FQGNSA in the germline V gene. The ends lost 3 bases at V and 4 bases at J; junction bases unmatched: 4. Here the CDR3 DNA reads TGTGCCAGCAGCTTTGACAGGGGAAGCTATGGCTACACCTTC. This gives the protein CASSFDRGSYGYTF.

This chain uses TRBV19 with TRBJ2-2; possible D gene TRBD2, 6 bases. This CDR3 region has 14 residues. Germline V lookup: CDR1 LNHDA, CDR2 SQIVND (reference sequence). V was trimmed by 7 bases and J by 0 bases, leaving 9 bases between them. CDR3 residues: CASKGTPNTGELFF. CDR3 bases: TGTGCCAGTAAAGGGACTCCGAACACCGGGGAGCTGTTTTTT.

The V call is TRBV20-1, the J call TRBJ1-2, with TRBD1 as a possible D gene (5 bases). Between the trimmed V and J ends, which lost 3 bases and 4 bases, there was a span of 21 bases. This CDR3 comprises 16 residues. CDR1 and CDR2 (germline): DFQATT, SNEGSKA (reference sequence). CDR3 in DNA: TGCAGTGCTAGTAGGGCAGGATTAACCGGGGGCTATGGCTACACCTTC. Translating it yields CSASRAGLTGGYGYTF.

The chain uses TRBV10-3 and TRBJ2-3; no reliable D call. Germline CDR1 ENHRY, CDR2 SYGVKD. The V end was cut by 6 bases, the J end by 0 bases, with 4 bases between. This CDR3 comprises 12 residues. DNA of the CDR3: TGTGCCATCAGCTCTAGCACAGATACGCAGTATTTT. This encodes CAISSSTDTQYF.

This clone appeared a few times. J is TRBJ1-1 and V is TRBV2; D unclear. Trimming took off 7 bases at V and 1 base at J, with 13 bases between the two ends. The CDR3 contains 14 residues. Germline V gene lookup returns CDR1 SNHLY and CDR2 FYNNEI. CDR3 residues: CASTLVRGNTEAFF. As DNA, the CDR3 is TGTGCCAGCACCTTGGTGCGGGGGAACACTGAAGCTTTCTTT.

The chain has TRBV7-3 and TRBJ2-7, with 10 bases that match TRBD2. V dropped 7 bases and J dropped 3; count of bases not matched to a gene: 9. Germline CDR1 is SGHTA and CDR2 is FQGTGA. The CDR3 spans 15 residues. The DNA of the CDR3 is TGTGCCAGCAACCGAGCGGGAGGGGGATACTACGAGCAGTACTTC. This encodes CASNRAGGGYYEQYF. The variable domain in full, completed from reference TRBV7-3 and TRBJ2-7, reads GAGVSQTPSNKVTEKGKYVELRCDPISGHTALYWYRQSLGQGPEFLIYFQGTGAADDSGLPNDRFFAVRPEGSVSTLKIQRTERGDSAVYLCASNRAGGGYYEQYFGPGTRLTVT.

This clone was seen only a few times. The chain is built from TRBV13 and TRBJ1-2; D remains ambiguous. V gave up 0 bases and J gave up 1 base, with 12 bases separating them. CDR1 PRHDT and CDR2 FYEKMQ come from the germline V gene (reference sequence). This CDR3 has 16 amino acids. CDR3 DNA: TGTGCCAGCAGCTTAGGCGGGAGGGAAAGTAACTATGGCTACACCTTC. This gives the protein CASSLGGRESNYGYTF.

The chain employs TRBV3-1 (or the pseudogene TRBV3-2) and TRBJ1-5, with a possible D match to TRBD1 (5 bases). V was trimmed by 1 base and J by 5 bases, leaving 9 bases between them. CDR1 is LGHDT and CDR2 is YNNKEL in the germline V gene (reference sequence). This CDR3 contains 14 residues. CDR3 sequence reads: CASSQVKGDQPQHF. In DNA form, the CDR3 reads TGTGCCAGCAGCCAAGTCAAAGGGGATCAGCCCCAGCATTTT.

As to this clone: At one of its ends the junction is not consistent with the germline gene, which may arise from a read error. The V gene is TRBV6-2 or TRBV6-3, the J gene TRBJ1-2; D not resolved. The CDR3 is 12 residues long. CDR1 is MNHEY, CDR2 SVGEGT, per germline. CDR3 amino acids: CVSSFQNYGYTF. In nucleotides, the CDR3 is TGTGTCAGCAGTTTCCAGAACTATGGCTACACCTTC.

This sequence joins TRBV7-3 and TRBJ2-2; 13 bases fit TRBD2. Trimming took 6 bases from V and 6 from J; bases not matched to a gene: 7. This CDR3 region has 16 residues. The germline V gene has CDR1 SGHTA and CDR2 FQGTGA. The CDR3 bases are TGTGCCAGCAGAGATGGACTAGCGGGGGTAGCCGGGGAGCTGTTTTTT. Protein: CASRDGLAGVAGELFF.

The V call is TRBV9, the J call TRBJ1-5, with no clear D. Germline V gene sequence: CDR1 SGDLS, CDR2 YYNGEE. The CDR3 has 15 amino acids. Trimming removed 2 bases at V and 0 bases at J, with 9 bases between. The CDR3 region has the DNA TGTGCCAGCAGCGTGTCAGGCAATAGCAATCAGCCCCAGCATTTT. Residues: CASSVSGNSNQPQHF.

The CDR3: CASSSLDTRVDEQFF. CDR3 DNA sequence: TGCGCCAGCAGCTCCCTTGACACCAGGGTGGATGAGCAGTTCTTC. The chain recombines TRBV5-1 with TRBJ2-1; maybe TRBD1 (5 bases). Per the germline V gene, CDR1 is SGHRS and CDR2 is YFSETQ. V was shortened by 3 bases and J by 8 bases, with 18 bases between the two germline ends. The CDR3 is 15 amino acids.

The rearrangement links TRBV4-1 to TRBJ1-1, with D possibly matching TRBD1 (6 bases). The ends were cut back, 11 bases at V and 1 base at J, with 17 bases in the middle. From germline, CDR1 is MGHRA and CDR2 YSYEKL. This CDR3 is built from 14 residues. CDR3 in amino acids: CAGQQGGPNTEAFF. The CDR3 DNA sequence: TGCGCCGGGCAACAGGGCGGGCCGAACACTGAAGCTTTCTTT.

V and J are TRBV10-1 and TRBJ1-5, with TRBD1 matching 8 bases. Per the germline V gene, CDR1 is WNHNN and CDR2 is SYGVQD (reference sequence). The CDR3 is 14 amino acids. The V gene end was trimmed by 2 bases and the J gene end by 9 bases; junction bases not matched to a gene: 6. The CDR3 loop reads CASSEPGGARPQHF. DNA for the CDR3: TGCGCCAGCAGTGAGCCAGGGGGCGCACGGCCCCAGCATTTT.

A few counts support this clone. J is TRBJ2-2 and V is TRBV19, with 12 bases aligning to TRBD1. The CDR3 covers 16 residues. Germline values: CDR1 LNHDA, CDR2 SQIVND (reference sequence). V lost 5 bases to trimming and J lost 4 bases; unmatched junction nucleotides: 5. CDR3 amino acids: CASSRGDRGLTGELFF. The CDR3 DNA reads as TGTGCCAGTAGTCGGGGGGACAGGGGGCTCACCGGGGAGCTGTTTTTT. The variable domain in full, with the rest retrieved from reference TRBV19 and TRBJ2-2, is DGGITQSPKYLFRKEGQNVTLSCEQNLNHDAMYWYRQDPGQGLRLIYYSQIVNDFQKGDIAEGYSVSREKKESFPLTVTSAQKNPTAFYLCASSRGDRGLTGELFFGEGSRLTVL.

The chain uses TRBV11-1 and TRBJ1-1; TRBD1 aligns across 11 bases. The germline gives CDR1 SGHAT, CDR2 FQDESV (reference sequence). The CDR3 consists of 15 residues. V lost 5 bases, J lost 2 bases, and 4 bases stayed unmatched. DNA for the CDR3: TGTGCCAGCAGCGTTGGGACAGGGGGAAACACTGAAGCTTTCTTT. It encodes CASSVGTGGNTEAFF.

This rearrangement joins TRBV6-2 or TRBV6-3 to TRBJ1-1, with D tentatively TRBD1 (5 bases). CDR3 length equals 17 residues. Trimming stripped 0 bases from V and 0 bases from J, with 14 bases between. Per germline, CDR1 MNHEY and CDR2 SVGEGT. CDR3 DNA sequence: TGTGCCAGCAGTTACTCGGCAACCAGGGTGGTGAACACTGAAGCTTTCTTT. It specifies CASSYSATRVVNTEAFF.

On this clone: The conserved closing phenylalanine or tryptophan is absent in this CDR3, likely reflecting a read error. The limits of the CDR3 on the DNA are not certain, so only TCRdb's listed CDR3 is given. The chain carries TRBV20-1 and TRBJ2-7; whether TRBD2, the table's D call, matches the DNA was not checked. The CDR3 length equals 9 residues, ends included. In germline, CDR1 is DFQATT, CDR2 SNEGSKA (reference sequence). CDR3 loop: CSAPLRARG.

The rearrangement links TRBV4-2 to TRBJ2-3; no firm D call. The CDR3 runs 15 residues. Germline-derived CDR1 and CDR2 are LGHNA and YNFKEQ. Deletions cut 4 bases from V and 1 base from J, with 12 bases between. CDR3 coding DNA: TGTGCCAGCAGCCCGTCGATGAGCGGCACAGATACGCAGTATTTT. It is translated as CASSPSMSGTDTQYF.

The chain has TRBV7-2 and TRBJ1-2; D might be TRBD1 (6 bases). This CDR3 has 14 amino acids. Trimming removed 4 bases from V and 4 bases from J, with 13 bases in between. Germline values: CDR1 SGHTA, CDR2 FQGNSA. The CDR3 region is CASSSGQLVYGYTF. CDR3 DNA sequence: TGTGCCAGCAGCTCCGGACAGCTAGTCTATGGCTACACCTTC.

V and J are TRBV3-1 (or the pseudogene TRBV3-2) and TRBJ1-1, with D perhaps TRBD1 (5 bases). Germline-derived CDR1 and CDR2 are LGHDT and YNNKEL (reference sequence). The CDR3 loop spans 14 amino acids. V gave up 4 bases and J gave up 5 bases, with 14 bases separating them. This chain's CDR3 is CASSPSGGRTEAFF. The CDR3 DNA sequence: TGTGCCAGCAGCCCGTCGGGGGGAAGGACTGAAGCTTTCTTT.

V usage is TRBV7-2 and J usage is TRBJ1-3; D unclear. The V gene lost 7 bases and the J gene lost 0 bases, with 13 bases spanning the gap. The CDR3 is made up of 15 amino acids. Germline CDR1 SGHTA, CDR2 FQGNSA. The CDR3 DNA sequence: TGTGCCAGCAACCATGTCCTGGCCTCTGGAAACACCATATATTTT. It specifies CASNHVLASGNTIYF. Variable domain in full (rest from reference TRBV7-2 and TRBJ1-3): GAGVSQSPSNKVTEKGKDVELRCDPISGHTALYWYRQSLGQGLEFLIYFQGNSAPDKSGLPSDRFSAERTGGSVSTLTIQRTQQEDSAVYLCASNHVLASGNTIYFGEGSWLTVV.

The chain uses TRBV4-1 and TRBJ2-7; 11 bases fit TRBD2. V shed 0 bases and J 2 bases; nucleotides not matched to a gene: 6. The CDR3 contains 17 residues. Germline loops: CDR1 MGHRA, CDR2 YSYEKL. CDR3 coding DNA: TGCGCCAGCAGCCAAGAAGGGACTAGCGGAGCTCCCTACGAGCAGTACTTC. Protein: CASSQEGTSGAPYEQYF.

This clone has only a few counts. This sequence joins TRBV7-8 and TRBJ2-7; D remains unclear. The CDR3 runs 11 residues. Germline CDR1 SGHVS, CDR2 FQNEAQ. V dropped 5 bases and J dropped 5 bases, with 7 bases sitting between them. CDR3 sequence reads: CASSPRDEQYF. In DNA form, the CDR3 reads TGTGCCAGCAGCCCTCGGGACGAGCAGTACTTC.